One sample yielded the 5 T cell receptor beta chains listed below, sequenced in a study of blood T cell repertoires in COVID-19. Assay: immunoSEQ multiplex PCR; the TCRdb copy retains only in-frame clones and omits some. The repertoire holds around 200,000 clones, with roughly four fifths as singletons. The sample consisted of peripheral blood. The receptors derive from a man aged 45 to 65 with active or convalescent COVID-19.

The V gene is TRBV3-1 (or the pseudogene TRBV3-2), the J gene TRBJ2-1, with 9 bases fitting TRBD2. Germline CDR1 LGHDT, CDR2 YNNKEL (reference sequence). V trimming: 1 base; J trimming: 5 bases; junction bases outside the gene matches: 6. The CDR3 spans 16 residues. CDR3 loop: CASSQVSGGLNNEQFF. The CDR3 DNA follows: TGTGCCAGCAGCCAAGTTAGCGGGGGCCTGAACAATGAGCAGTTCTTC.

The CDR3 DNA sequence: TGCGCCAGCAGCGGACAGGCTTCGAACACCGGGGAGCTGTTTTTT. Its translation is CASSGQASNTGELFF. The chain links TRBV5-1 to TRBJ2-2, with 7 bases lining up with TRBD1. Looked up from germline, CDR1 is SGHRS and CDR2 is YFSETQ. CDR3 size: 15 residues. The junction had 3 bases not matched to a gene; V was cut back by 4 bases and J by 0 bases.

This chain links TRBV10-3 with TRBJ1-1; possibly TRBD1 for D (6 bases). CDR1 is ENHRY, CDR2 SYGVKD, per germline. This CDR3 comprises 14 residues. V was trimmed by 3 bases and J by 5 bases, leaving 13 bases between them. In nucleotides, the CDR3 is TGTGCCATCAGTGAACGCAGGGGAGAGACTGAAGCTTTCTTT. Protein sequence: CAISERRGETEAFF.

The chain carries TRBV7-2 and TRBJ1-2; 10 bases map to TRBD1. The ends lost 5 bases at V and 3 bases at J; junction bases unmatched: 6. Germline V gene data show CDR1 as SGHTA and CDR2 as FQGNSA. The CDR3 is 15 amino acids. Here the CDR3 reads CASSARQGAYYGYTF. The DNA of the CDR3 is TGTGCCAGCAGCGCCCGACAGGGGGCCTACTATGGCTACACCTTC.

The chain has TRBV2 and TRBJ2-1; tentatively, D is TRBD1 (6 bases). There are 14 residues in the CDR3. Germline CDR1 reads SNHLY; CDR2 reads FYNNEI. The V end lost 6 bases, the J end lost 9 bases, and 18 bases lay between the germline ends. The CDR3, as DNA: TGTGCCAGCAGCCGCGAAGGGGGATTGAGTGAGCAGTTCTTC. It is translated as CASSREGGLSEQFF.